What follows is one T cell receptor (beta chain) and its context. The antigen remains undetermined. CD4+ cells of the naive, central memory, regulatory and stem cell-like memory types were sorted via CD45RO/CCR7/CD25/CD127/CD95/CD27. The data originate from a study of beta chain features in type 1 diabetes. Germline CDR1 reads GTSNPN; CDR2 reads SVGIG (reference sequence). Trimming at V came to 1 base and at J to 6 bases, leaving 3 bases not matched to a gene. CDR3 length: 12 residues. Findings and caveats of the study: Researchers report that Type 1 diabetes patients had moderately but significantly shorter TCRB CDR3s across all four CD4+ subsets. With patients and controls alike, PCR might favor shorter templates to an equal degree. A potential influence of HLA type upon TCRB rearrangement remained unresolved herein.

The authors reverse transcribed all of the isolated RNA, so sequencing captured expressed TCRB transcripts. TCRdb's copy holds only in-frame clones and misses some; the assay was immunoSEQ multiplex PCR. Of 200,000 to 300,000 clones detected, approximately 10% appear once; the ten largest clones hold about 0.018%. Sequenced sample: naive CD4+ T cells from blood. The sequence was obtained from a young man with type 1 diabetes. The V gene is TRBV30, the J gene TRBJ2-7; 7 nucleotides align to TRBD1. CDR3 region: CAWSDTGVEQYF. The CDR3 DNA is TGTGCCTGGAGTGACACAGGGGTCGAGCAGTACTTC.